This T cell receptor (beta chain) was recorded in a study of Graves' ophthalmopathy and Graves' hyperthyroidism. Study results and caveats: Most expanded clonotypes in thyroid above 0.001 frequency also showed up in blood. Using 13 signatures, a model distinguished ophthalmopathy from stable hyperthyroidism, reaching roughly 90% sensitivity and approximately 84% specificity.

With respect to this clonotype: Its specificity is unknown.

The TCR beta CDR3 regions underwent amplification from RNA transcripts. First-round RT-PCR relied on HTBI primers, and a second-round multiplex PCR came next. TCRdb processed the multiplex PCR reads anew with MiXCR; each CDR3 protein has one entry. This sample has about 400,000 distinct CDR3 sequences, with 20% to 25% found just once. Recruitment covered hyperthyroidism patients aged 18 to 65 whose new diagnosis was of under 2 months' duration. Germline CDR1 reads MNHEY; CDR2 reads SMNVEV (reference sequence). CDR3 size: 16 residues. Trimming stripped 5 bases from V and 8 bases from J, with 24 bases between.

This clonotype was sampled from a woman aged 18-29 years with stable Graves' hyperthyroidism. Sample: peripheral blood. The chain uses TRBV27 and TRBJ1-2; D is unclear. In nucleotides, the CDR3 is TGTGCCAGCAGTATAGGAGGCACAGTCGGATCCTGGGGCTACACCTTC. Residues: CASSIGGTVGSWGYTF.